This TCR beta chain was obtained from a study of beta chain features in type 1 diabetes (dated by TCRdb to 2016 to 2019). Background for the entire study: Mean age, gender distribution, total cell number and subset yield were not different between patients and healthy donors. A total of roughly 98,000,000 sorted cells were examined across all samples, and RNA yield correlated strongly with the number of cells per subset. In the study, recently diagnosed type 1 diabetes patients and matched healthy donors were compared on the TCRB repertoires of their sorted circulating CD4+ T cell subsets. Regulatory and stem cell-like memory subsets were isolated from only 8 patients and roughly 8 healthy donors, whereas naive and central memory subsets came from all 28 donors. Summary of the overall study and its limitations: In all four CD4+ subsets, TCRB CDR3 length was moderately but significantly shorter in type 1 diabetes patients. HLA sub-analyses involved small numbers of individuals, so any influence of HLA type on TCRB rearrangement remained unresolved. At VDJ recombination sites, patients with type 1 diabetes made fewer insertions and deleted more nucleotides, a pattern implying thymic rearrangement abnormalities. Naive, central memory and regulatory TCRB repertoires appeared to be more alike among patients than among healthy donors. Because cDNA rather than genomic DNA was sequenced, highly expressing activated cells could have been over-represented, although no difference in activation and CD3 levels was found between groups. Shorter templates might be favored by PCR, yet because patient and control samples were amplified and corrected together, any such skew would affect both groups equally.

A single peripheral blood draw of approximately 100 mL on average was collected from each donor into heparinised tubes. A BD FACSAria II and a panel including CD45RO, CCR7, CD25, CD127, CD95 and CD27 were used to sort naive, central memory, regulatory and stem cell-like memory CD4+ T cells. All sorted populations exceeded 98% purity. PBMCs were isolated right away by Lymphoprep density gradient centrifugation and were stained directly, without culture. So that batch effects would be minimized, each experiment stained and sorted samples in pairs, pairing one healthy donor with one patient. All of the isolated RNA was reverse transcribed with the High Capacity cDNA Reverse Transcription Kit, so expressed TCRB transcripts were sequenced. Deep immunoSEQ sequencing was applied to naive, central memory and regulatory T cell samples, giving an average of roughly 3.3 million total reads per sample. Sorted cells were lysed in RLT buffer and RNA was extracted with DNase-treated RNeasy Micro or Mini kits, depending on cell number. To prevent cross-contamination, each cell subset was processed individually, whereas patient and healthy donor samples were processed jointly. The immunoSEQ multiplex PCR was used to amplify TCRB sequences from cDNA, generating 87-bp fragments that spanned the CDR3 region. Amplicons were sequenced on the Illumina HiSeq platform. The study's own analysis went as follows. Synthetic template baselines were used to correct PCR bias computationally, reads within Hamming distance 2 were collapsed together, and singletons that could not be merged were discarded. Reads were aligned to IMGT to assign V, D and J genes, CDR3 length, and insertions or deletions at six rearrangement sites. Clonotype counts were normalized to sorted cell number within each subset before computing true diversity and Gini coefficients with the tcR R package. Repertoire sharing was quantified using the overlap coefficient calculated on TCRB nucleotide sequences. TCRdb's version of the immuneACCESS table is confined to in-frame rearrangements and falls short of the full clone set. An unresolved V gene accounts for under half of the shortfall where checked; the remainder is of unknown origin. Clonal size and the V and J genes are those of that table, whereas D and trimming came from the DNA. The table for this sample lists 300,000 to 350,000 clones; 9.3% of them were counted only once. The ten largest make up about 1% of the sample.

Reading from cysteine to phenylalanine, the CDR3 counts 13 amino acids. The entry retains the CDR3 DNA only, 39 bases that are in frame from base 1. The germline V gene yields MDHEN for CDR1 and SYDVKM for CDR2. Germline trimming amounts to 2 bases on V and 5 bases on J, with 3 as the count of junction bases outside the gene matches. This clone was seen a handful of times. Its binding antigen is unknown. No per-base quality is available; no much larger clone lies one base away. The rearranged chain carries TRBV28 and TRBJ2-7; the junction holds 7 bases that match TRBD1. This receptor was obtained from a man aged 30 to 45 with type 1 diabetes. The material sequenced was central memory CD4+ T cells from blood. The CDR3 loop reads CASSLSTGDEQYF. The DNA sequence is given as TGTGCCAGCAGTTTAAGCACAGGGGACGAGCAGTACTTC.